This TCR beta chain appears in the sequencing data of a study of blood T cell repertoires in COVID-19. TCRdb keeps only in-frame clones here, not all; method: immunoSEQ multiplex PCR. The sample consists of some 150,000 clones, 82% of them appearing once. Sample: peripheral blood. The source is a woman older than 75 with acute or convalescent COVID-19.

The CDR3 coding sequence is TGTGCCAGCAGCTTCGTCGGGAATTCACCCCTCCACTTT. Encoded protein: CASSFVGNSPLHF. The V call is TRBV7-9, the J call TRBJ1-6; no clear D. Between the trimmed V and J ends, which lost 3 bases and 7 bases, there was a span of 7 bases. The V gene's germline CDR1 is SEHNR and CDR2 FQNEAQ (reference sequence). The CDR3 is 13 amino acids.